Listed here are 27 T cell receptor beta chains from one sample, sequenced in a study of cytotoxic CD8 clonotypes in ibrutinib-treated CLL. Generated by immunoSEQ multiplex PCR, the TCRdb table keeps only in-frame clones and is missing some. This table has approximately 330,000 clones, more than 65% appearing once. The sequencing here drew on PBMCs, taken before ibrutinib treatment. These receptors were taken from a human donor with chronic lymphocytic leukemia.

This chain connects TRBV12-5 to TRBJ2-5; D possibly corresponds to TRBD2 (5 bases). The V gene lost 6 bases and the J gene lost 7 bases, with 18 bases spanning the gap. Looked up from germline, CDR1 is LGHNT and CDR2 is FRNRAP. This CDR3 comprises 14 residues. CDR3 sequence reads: CASGGEGPIWTQYF. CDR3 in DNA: TGTGCTAGTGGGGGAGAAGGGCCAATTTGGACCCAGTACTTC.

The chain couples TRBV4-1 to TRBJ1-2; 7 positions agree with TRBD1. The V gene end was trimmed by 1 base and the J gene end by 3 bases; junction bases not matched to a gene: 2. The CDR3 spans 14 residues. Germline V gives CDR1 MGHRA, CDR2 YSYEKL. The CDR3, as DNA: TGCGCCAGCAGCCAAGTCACAGGGGACTATGGCTACACCTTC. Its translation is CASSQVTGDYGYTF.

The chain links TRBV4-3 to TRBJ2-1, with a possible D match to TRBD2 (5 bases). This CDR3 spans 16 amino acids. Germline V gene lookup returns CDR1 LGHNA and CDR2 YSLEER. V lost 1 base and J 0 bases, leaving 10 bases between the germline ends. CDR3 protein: CASSQVQRSSYNEQFF. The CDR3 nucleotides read TGCGCCAGCAGCCAAGTTCAGCGGAGCTCCTACAATGAGCAGTTCTTC.

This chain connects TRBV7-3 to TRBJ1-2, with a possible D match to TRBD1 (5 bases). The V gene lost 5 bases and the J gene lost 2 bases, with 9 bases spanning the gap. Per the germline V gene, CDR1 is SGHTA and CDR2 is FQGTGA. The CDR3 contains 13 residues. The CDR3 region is CASSPTGNYGYTF. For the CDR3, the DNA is TGTGCCAGCAGCCCAACAGGAAACTATGGCTACACCTTC.

The CDR3 here is CASSLGGSPGGELFF. CDR3 DNA sequence: TGTGCCAGCAGCTTGGGCGGGAGTCCAGGCGGGGAGCTGTTTTTT. The chain recombines TRBV7-6 with TRBJ2-2; the match to TRBD2 covers 7 bases. This CDR3 region has 15 residues. CDR1 and CDR2 from the germline V gene are SGHVS and FNYEAQ. Trimming took 3 bases from V and 7 from J; bases not matched to a gene: 8.

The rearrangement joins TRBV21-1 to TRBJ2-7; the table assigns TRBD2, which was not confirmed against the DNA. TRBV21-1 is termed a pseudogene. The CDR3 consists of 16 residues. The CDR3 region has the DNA TGTGCCAGCAGCAAGGGGGACGCTTGTCGCGGGGACGAGCAGTACTTC. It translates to CASSKGDACRGDEQYF.

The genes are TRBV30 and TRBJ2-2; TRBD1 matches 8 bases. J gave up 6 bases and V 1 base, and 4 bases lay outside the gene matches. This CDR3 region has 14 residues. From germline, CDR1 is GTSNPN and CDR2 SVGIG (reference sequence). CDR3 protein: CAWSADRVAGELFF. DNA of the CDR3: TGTGCCTGGAGTGCGGACAGGGTGGCCGGGGAGCTGTTTTTT. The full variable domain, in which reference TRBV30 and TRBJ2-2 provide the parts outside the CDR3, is SQTIHQWPATLVQPVGSPLSLECTVEGTSNPNLYWYRQAAGRGLQLLFYSVGIGQISSEVPQNLSASRPQDRQFILSSKKLLLSDSGFYLCAWSADRVAGELFFGEGSRLTVL.

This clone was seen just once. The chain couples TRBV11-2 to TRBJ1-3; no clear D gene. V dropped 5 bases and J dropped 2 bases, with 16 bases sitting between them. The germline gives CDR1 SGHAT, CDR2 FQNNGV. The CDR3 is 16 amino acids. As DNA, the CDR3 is TGTGCCAGCAGCCTCGGGCCGTCCCTACCTGGAAACACCATATATTTT. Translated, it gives CASSLGPSLPGNTIYF.

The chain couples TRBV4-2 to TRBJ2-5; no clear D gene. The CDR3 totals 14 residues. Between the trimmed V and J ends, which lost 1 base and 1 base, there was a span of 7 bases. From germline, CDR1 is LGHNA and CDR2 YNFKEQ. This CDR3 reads CASSQAQLQETQYF. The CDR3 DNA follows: TGTGCCAGCAGCCAAGCTCAGCTCCAAGAGACCCAGTACTTC.

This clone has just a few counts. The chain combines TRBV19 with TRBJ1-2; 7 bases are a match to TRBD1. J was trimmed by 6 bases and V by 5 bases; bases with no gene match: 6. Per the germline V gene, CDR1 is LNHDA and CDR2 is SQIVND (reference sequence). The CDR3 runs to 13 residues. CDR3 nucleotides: TGTGCCAGTAGTTTTACAGGGGCGGATGGCTACACCTTC. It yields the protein CASSFTGADGYTF.

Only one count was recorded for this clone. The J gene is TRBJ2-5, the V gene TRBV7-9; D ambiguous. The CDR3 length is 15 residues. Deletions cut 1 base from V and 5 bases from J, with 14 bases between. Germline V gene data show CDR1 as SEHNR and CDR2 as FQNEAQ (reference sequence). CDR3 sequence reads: CASSLVAEFGETQYF. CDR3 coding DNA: TGTGCCAGCAGCTTAGTCGCGGAGTTCGGGGAGACCCAGTACTTC.

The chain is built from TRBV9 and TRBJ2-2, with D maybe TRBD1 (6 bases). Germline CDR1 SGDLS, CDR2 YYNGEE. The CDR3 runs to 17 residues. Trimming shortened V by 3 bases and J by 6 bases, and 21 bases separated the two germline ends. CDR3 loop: CASSADMRWDTSGELFF. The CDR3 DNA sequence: TGTGCCAGCAGCGCCGATATGCGCTGGGACACTTCCGGGGAGCTGTTTTTT.

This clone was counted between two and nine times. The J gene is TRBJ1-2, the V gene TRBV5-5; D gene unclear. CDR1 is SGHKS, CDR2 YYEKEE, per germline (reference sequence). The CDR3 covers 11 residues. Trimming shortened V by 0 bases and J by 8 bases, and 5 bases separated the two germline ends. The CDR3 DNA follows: TGTGCCAGCAGCTTGGTGCAAGGCTACACCTTC. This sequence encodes CASSLVQGYTF.

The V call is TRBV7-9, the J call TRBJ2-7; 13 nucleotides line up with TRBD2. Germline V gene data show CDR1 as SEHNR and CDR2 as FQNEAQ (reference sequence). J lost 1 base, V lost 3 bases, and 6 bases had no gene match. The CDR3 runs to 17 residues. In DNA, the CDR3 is TGTGCCAGCAGCTTGGGACTAGCGGGATCGGGGTCCTACGAGCAGTACTTC. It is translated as CASSLGLAGSGSYEQYF. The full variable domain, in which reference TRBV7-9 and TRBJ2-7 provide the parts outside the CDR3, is DTGVSQNPRHKITKRGQNVTFRCDPISEHNRLYWYRQTLGQGPEFLTYFQNEAQLEKSRLLSDRFSAERPKGSFSTLEIQRTEQGDSAMYLCASSLGLAGSGSYEQYFGPGTRLTVT.

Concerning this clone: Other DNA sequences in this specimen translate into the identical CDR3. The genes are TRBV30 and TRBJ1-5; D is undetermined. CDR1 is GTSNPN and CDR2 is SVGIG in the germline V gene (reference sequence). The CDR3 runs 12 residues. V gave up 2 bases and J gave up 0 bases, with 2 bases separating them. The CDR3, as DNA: TGTGCCTGGAGTAGTAGCAATCAGCCCCAGCATTTT. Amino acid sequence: CAWSSSNQPQHF.

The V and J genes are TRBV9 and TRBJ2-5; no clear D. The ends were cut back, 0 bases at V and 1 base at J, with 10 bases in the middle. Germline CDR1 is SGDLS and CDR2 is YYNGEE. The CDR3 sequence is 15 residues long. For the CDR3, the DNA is TGTGCCAGCAGCGTAGGAGCTTTGGGCCAAGAGACCCAGTACTTC. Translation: CASSVGALGQETQYF.

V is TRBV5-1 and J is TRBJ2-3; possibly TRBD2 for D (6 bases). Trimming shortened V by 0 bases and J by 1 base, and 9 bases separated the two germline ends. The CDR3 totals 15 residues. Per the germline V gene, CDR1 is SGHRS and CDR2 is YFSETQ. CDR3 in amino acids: CASSLVASGTDTQYF. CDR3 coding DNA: TGCGCCAGCAGCTTGGTTGCTAGCGGCACAGATACGCAGTATTTT. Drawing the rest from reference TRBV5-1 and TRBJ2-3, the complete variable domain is KAGVTQTPRYLIKTRGQQVTLSCSPISGHRSVSWYQQTPGQGLQFLFEYFSETQRNKGNFPGRFSGRQFSNSRSEMNVSTLELGDSALYLCASSLVASGTDTQYFGPGTRLTVL.

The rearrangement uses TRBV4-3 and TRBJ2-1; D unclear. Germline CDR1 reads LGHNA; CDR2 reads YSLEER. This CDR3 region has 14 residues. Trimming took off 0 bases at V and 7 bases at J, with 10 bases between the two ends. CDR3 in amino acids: CASSQEVIENEQFF. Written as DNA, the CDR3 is TGCGCCAGCAGCCAAGAAGTCATCGAGAATGAGCAGTTCTTC.

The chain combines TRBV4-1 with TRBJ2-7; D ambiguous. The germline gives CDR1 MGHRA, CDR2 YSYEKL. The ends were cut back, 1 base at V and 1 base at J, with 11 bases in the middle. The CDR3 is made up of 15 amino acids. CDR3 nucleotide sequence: TGCGCCAGCAGCCAAGTGATCCCAGCGTCCTACGAGCAGTACTTC. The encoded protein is CASSQVIPASYEQYF.

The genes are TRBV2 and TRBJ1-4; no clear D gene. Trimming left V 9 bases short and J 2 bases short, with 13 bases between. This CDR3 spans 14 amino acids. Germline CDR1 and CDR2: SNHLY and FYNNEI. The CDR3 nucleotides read TGTGCCAGTCGCCAGAGTCGCACTAATGAAAAACTGTTTTTT. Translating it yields CASRQSRTNEKLFF.

The CDR3 loop is CASSLLLGHETQYF. The CDR3 DNA reads TGTGCCAGCAGCTTGTTACTCGGCCATGAGACCCAGTACTTC. The J gene is TRBJ2-5, the V gene TRBV5-6; D gene ambiguous. Germline V lookup: CDR1 SGHDT, CDR2 YYEEEE. V was clipped by 1 base and J by 5 bases, with 12 bases between them. The CDR3 extends over 14 amino acids. The full variable domain, with the rest looked up from reference TRBV5-6 and TRBJ2-5, is DAGVTQSPTHLIKTRGQQVTLRCSPKSGHDTVSWYQQALGQGPQFIFQYYEEEERQRGNFPDRFSGHQFPNYSSELNVNALLLGDSALYLCASSLLLGHETQYFGPGTRLLVL.

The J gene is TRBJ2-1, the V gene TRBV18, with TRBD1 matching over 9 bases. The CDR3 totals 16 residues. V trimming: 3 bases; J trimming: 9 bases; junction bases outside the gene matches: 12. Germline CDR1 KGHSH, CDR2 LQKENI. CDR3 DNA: TGTGCCAGCTCACCCACGGGACAGGGTACATCTGGTGAGCAGTTCTTC. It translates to CASSPTGQGTSGEQFF.

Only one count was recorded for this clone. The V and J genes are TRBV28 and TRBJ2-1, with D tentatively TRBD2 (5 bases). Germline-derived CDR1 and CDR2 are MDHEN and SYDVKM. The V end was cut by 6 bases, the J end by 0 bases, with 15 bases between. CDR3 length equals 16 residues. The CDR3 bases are TGTGCCAGCAGGTCAACTAGAGTACCCTCCTACAATGAGCAGTTCTTC. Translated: CASRSTRVPSYNEQFF.

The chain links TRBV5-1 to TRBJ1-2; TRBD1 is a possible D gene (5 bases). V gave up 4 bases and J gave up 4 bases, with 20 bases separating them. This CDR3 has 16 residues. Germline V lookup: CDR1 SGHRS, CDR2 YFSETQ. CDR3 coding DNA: TGCGCCAGCAGCCCGGGGGGTGGGCTAAAAAGCTATGGCTACACCTTC. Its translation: CASSPGGGLKSYGYTF.

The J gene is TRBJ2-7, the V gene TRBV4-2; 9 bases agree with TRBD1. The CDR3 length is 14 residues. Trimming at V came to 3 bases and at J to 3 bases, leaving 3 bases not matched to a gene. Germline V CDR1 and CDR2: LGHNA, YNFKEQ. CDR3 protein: CASSQSGQGYEQYF. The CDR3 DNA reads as TGTGCCAGCAGCCAGTCGGGACAGGGCTACGAGCAGTACTTC.

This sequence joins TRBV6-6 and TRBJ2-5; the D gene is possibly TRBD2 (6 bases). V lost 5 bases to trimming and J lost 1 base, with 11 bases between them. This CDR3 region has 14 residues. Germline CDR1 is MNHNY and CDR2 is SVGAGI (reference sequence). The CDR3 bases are TGTGCCAGCAGTCCACAGCGGGCCCAAGAGACCCAGTACTTC. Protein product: CASSPQRAQETQYF.

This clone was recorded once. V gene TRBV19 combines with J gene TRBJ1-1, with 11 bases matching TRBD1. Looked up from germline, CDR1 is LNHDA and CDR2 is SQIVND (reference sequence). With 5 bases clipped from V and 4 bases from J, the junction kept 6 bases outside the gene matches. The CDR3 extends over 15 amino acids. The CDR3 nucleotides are TGTGCCAGTAGTGCTAGGACAGGGGGCTTCACTGAAGCTTTCTTT. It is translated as CASSARTGGFTEAFF.